The clone carrying this T cell receptor (beta chain) has just a few counts. Its antigen is unidentified. This specimen belongs to a study of Ad26.COV2.S vaccination and SARS-CoV-2 variants. The wider study: Intramuscular Ad26.COV2.S at 5x10^10 or 1x10^11 viral particles. Study observations and caveats: After vaccination, reports described spike-specific CD8+ and CD4+ T cell responses as showing substantial breadth.

Profiling relied on immunoSEQ multiplex PCR, and the TCRdb table lists in-frame clones only, not all of them. Here the sample spans 410,000 or so clones, around 92% being singletons. V lost 1 base and J lost 6, with 15 bases in between. The CDR3 length is 15 residues. In germline, CDR1 is SGHTA, CDR2 FQGNSA. Treatment in this sample: approximately 18 received Ad26.COV2.S at low or high dose, single or two shots; 5 received placebo; per-sample allocation not given. Specimen acquisition occurred on day 63 following the initial vaccine or placebo injection. This chain uses TRBV7-2 with TRBJ1-1; possibly TRBD1 for D (5 bases). This receptor was taken from a person between 18 and 65 years old who received the Ad26.COV2.S COVID-19 vaccine or a placebo. The sample consisted of peripheral blood, taken in a trial of Ad26.COV2.S vaccine versus placebo. The DNA of the CDR3 is TGTGCCAGCAGCTTAGAGGGCAGGGTAGGCTCTGAAGCTTTCTTT. It encodes CASSLEGRVGSEAFF.